This is a list of T cell receptor beta chains from one sample in a study of vaccination and CD4 T cells after COVID-19. Antigens of these TCRs are unknown. One entry per CDR3 protein results from TCRdb running MiXCR on the PCR reads. The sample holds more than 10,000 distinct CDR3 sequences; approximately 42% are singletons and the top ten take around 23%. The sequencing sample was made of CD4+ T cells from blood, cultured in vitro. These receptors all come from a human donor who had recovered from COVID-19. Both conserved end residues are part of each CDR3. The D gene is left open where the match is weak. Expanded clones get a size class; other rows say once, few or many, or leave the size out.

length	D	J	V	size	CDR3	DNA
20	TRBD2	TRBJ2-7	TRBV19	.	CASSIGSGWLAGDHTYEQYF	TGTGCCAGTAGTATAGGGTCCGGGTGGCTAGCGGGGGATCATACCTACGAGCAGTACTTC
15	.	TRBJ2-1	TRBV11-3	few	CASSSFAGLVNEQFF	TGTGCCAGCAGCTCCTTTGCGGGGTTGGTCAATGAGCAGTTCTTC
18	TRBD2	TRBJ2-7	TRBV30	.	CARNLPGLAGLGSYEQYF	TGTGCCCGGAATCTGCCGGGACTAGCGGGTCTGGGTTCCTACGAGCAGTACTTC
16	.	TRBJ2-1	TRBV20-1	.	CSARALTGPGADEQFF	TGCAGTGCTAGAGCCCTAACGGGACCAGGGGCCGATGAGCAGTTCTTC
18	TRBD1	TRBJ2-1	TRBV10-3	once	CAIRGSGTGTFYSNEQFF	TGTGCCATCAGAGGCTCCGGGACAGGGACCTTCTATTCCAATGAGCAGTTCTTC
15	TRBD1	TRBJ2-2	TRBV7-9	few	CASSLDRGNTGELFF	TGTGCCAGCAGCTTAGACAGGGGTAACACCGGGGAGCTGTTTTTT
15	.	TRBJ2-5	TRBV9	.	CASSVGGTIQETQYF	TGTGCCAGCAGCGTAGGAGGGACAATCCAAGAGACCCAGTACTTC
15	TRBD2	TRBJ2-4	TRBV20-1	.	CSARRTSGGTNIQYF	TGCAGTGCTAGGCGGACTAGCGGGGGGACAAACATTCAGTACTTC
16	TRBD2	TRBJ2-3	TRBV19	few	CASSIGLAGDTDTQYF	TGTGCCAGTAGTATTGGACTAGCGGGGGACACAGATACGCAGTATTTT
15	.	TRBJ2-2	TRBV20-1	.	CSAPNKGQDTGELFF	TGCAGTGCTCCTAATAAGGGACAAGACACCGGGGAGCTGTTTTTT
15	TRBD2	TRBJ2-3	TRBV6-1	.	CASRTRGGPTDTQYF	TGTGCCAGCAGAACGCGGGGGGGCCCCACAGATACGCAGTATTTT
16	TRBD1	TRBJ2-5	TRBV5-4	.	CASSLAGDRGWETQYF	TGTGCCAGCAGCTTGGCCGGGGACAGGGGCTGGGAGACCCAGTACTTC
14	.	TRBJ2-3	TRBV11-2	.	CASSSRLLTDTQYF	TGTGCCAGCAGCTCCCGGCTCCTGACAGATACGCAGTATTTT
14	TRBD1	TRBJ2-2	TRBV11-2	few	CASSFSGGTGELFF	TGTGCCAGCAGCTTCTCAGGGGGCACCGGGGAGCTGTTTTTT
16	TRBD1	TRBJ2-3	TRBV11-3	.	CASSLGRPGGTDTQYF	TGTGCCAGCAGCTTAGGCCGTCCAGGGGGAACAGATACGCAGTATTTT
14	TRBD1	TRBJ2-2	TRBV20-1	few	CSARGQLNTGELFF	TGCAGTGCTAGGGGACAGTTAAACACCGGGGAGCTGTTTTTT
14	.	TRBJ1-2	TRBV10-1	once	CASSPGTAAYGYTF	TGCGCCAGCAGTCCCGGGACGGCCGCCTATGGCTACACCTTC
15	.	TRBJ1-1	TRBV7-9	.	CASSLAIGAGTEAFF	TGTGCCAGCAGCTTGGCGATTGGGGCGGGCACTGAAGCTTTCTTT
16	.	TRBJ1-1	TRBV29-1	.	CSVEEGPGQQNTEAFF	TGCAGCGTCGAAGAGGGCCCGGGGCAGCAGAACACTGAAGCTTTCTTT
17	.	TRBJ1-2	TRBV7-9	.	CASSLERRAGETCGYTF	TGTGCCAGCAGCTTAGAACGTAGGGCAGGAGAAACCTGTGGCTACACCTTC
13	.	TRBJ1-2	TRBV30	few	CAWRVSFNYGYTF	TGTGCCTGGAGAGTCAGCTTTAACTATGGCTACACCTTC
11	.	TRBJ1-2	TRBV29-1	.	CSVRGGDGYTF	TGCAGCGTTCGGGGAGGGGATGGCTACACCTTC
15	.	TRBJ1-2	TRBV6-2/TRBV6-3	few	CATRVGRWTTHGYTF	TGTGCCACTAGGGTAGGGCGATGGACTACTCATGGCTACACCTTC
14	.	TRBJ1-1	TRBV2	.	CASSVGGYGTEAFF	TGTGCCAGCAGTGTGGGGGGGTATGGAACTGAAGCTTTCTTT
14	.	TRBJ2-2	TRBV6-1	.	CASTTKRGSRELFF	TGTGCCAGCACCACCAAACGGGGGAGTAGGGAGCTGTTTTTT
14	.	TRBJ1-1	TRBV7-8	.	CASSLRGMHTEAFF	TGTGCCAGCAGCTTACGGGGGATGCACACTGAAGCTTTCTTT
18	TRBD2	TRBJ2-2	TRBV5-4	.	CASSSRGGLSHRYGELFF	TGTGCCAGCAGCTCCCGCGGGGGACTTTCCCACCGGTACGGGGAGCTGTTTTTT
10	.	TRBJ2-7	TRBV6-1	.	CASTGAEQYF	TGTGCCAGCACTGGGGCCGAGCAGTACTTC
15	.	TRBJ1-4	TRBV6-2/TRBV6-3	.	CASSYGGATNEKLFF	TGTGCCAGCAGTTACGGAGGTGCAACTAATGAAAAACTGTTTTTT
15	.	TRBJ1-5	TRBV6-2/TRBV6-3	.	CASAVTGVSNQPQHF	TGTGCCTCCGCGGTGACAGGTGTTAGCAATCAGCCCCAGCATTTT
14	TRBD2	TRBJ2-7	TRBV7-8	.	CASSLAPGGHEQYF	TGTGCCAGCAGCTTAGCCCCGGGGGGTCACGAGCAGTACTTC
14	TRBD1	TRBJ2-7	TRBV6-1	medium-sized	CASSRTGAVYEQYF	TGTGCCAGCAGTCGGACAGGGGCCGTCTACGAGCAGTACTTC
16	.	TRBJ1-4	TRBV4-3	.	CASSQDIGGGGEKLFF	TGCGCCAGCAGCCAAGATATCGGGGGGGGCGGGGAAAAACTGTTTTTT
15	TRBD2	TRBJ2-5	TRBV5-1	once	CASSWTSGGQETQYF	TGCGCCAGCAGCTGGACTAGCGGGGGTCAAGAGACCCAGTACTTC
17	.	TRBJ1-3	TRBV7-9	.	CASSLGAIGGKGNTIYF	TGTGCCAGCAGCTTAGGCGCAATAGGGGGGAAAGGAAACACCATATATTTT
14	TRBD2	TRBJ2-1	TRBV20-1	.	CSARDHGGGNEQFF	TGCAGTGCTAGAGATCATGGCGGGGGTAATGAGCAGTTCTTC
16	.	TRBJ1-5	TRBV12-5	few	CASGLVSSLRVSAQHF	TGTGCTAGTGGTTTGGTCTCGTCGTTGAGAGTATCGGCCCAGCATTTT
15	.	TRBJ2-2	TRBV6-4	.	CASSAQGGNTGELFF	TGTGCCAGCAGCGCGCAGGGAGGGAACACCGGGGAGCTGTTTTTT
16	.	TRBJ1-2	TRBV7-6	.	CASSASLLPTNYGYTF	TGTGCCAGCAGCGCCTCTTTATTACCCACTAACTATGGCTACACCTTC
14	.	TRBJ2-2	TRBV2	.	CASSVLASTGELFF	TGTGCCAGCAGTGTGCTAGCCAGTACCGGGGAGCTGTTTTTT
13	.	TRBJ1-5	TRBV30	few	CAWSEQTYQPQHF	TGTGCCTGGAGTGAACAGACCTATCAGCCCCAGCATTTT
14	TRBD2	TRBJ2-5	TRBV19	.	CASSIQRGQETQYF	TGTGCCAGTAGTATCCAGCGGGGGCAAGAGACCCAGTACTTC
16	.	TRBJ2-5	TRBV6-1	.	CASSRSVRQYQETQYF	TGTGCCAGCAGCCGTTCTGTACGGCAGTACCAAGAGACCCAGTACTTC
17	TRBD1	TRBJ2-1	TRBV24-1	.	CATSDSRPGQGSNEQFF	TGTGCCACCAGTGATTCCCGCCCGGGACAGGGTTCGAATGAGCAGTTCTTC
15	TRBD1	TRBJ2-7	TRBV18	.	CASSRGTGANYEQYF	TGTGCCAGCTCACGAGGGACAGGGGCCAACTACGAGCAGTACTTC
14	.	TRBJ1-4	TRBV12-3/TRBV12-4	.	CASSLGQVNEKLFF	TGTGCCAGCAGTTTAGGACAGGTTAATGAAAAACTGTTTTTT
14	.	TRBJ2-5	TRBV12-5	few	CASGLFPNQETQYF	TGTGCTAGTGGTTTGTTCCCTAACCAAGAGACCCAGTACTTC
13	.	TRBJ1-2	TRBV6-5	few	CASSLAGNYGYTF	TGTGCCAGCAGTTTGGCAGGGAACTATGGCTACACCTTC
13	TRBD2	TRBJ2-7	TRBV10-1	.	CASSTGTSNEQYF	TGCGCCAGCAGTACCGGGACTAGCAACGAGCAGTACTTC
13	TRBD1	TRBJ1-2	TRBV20-1	few	CSAQRTGVYGYTF	TGCAGTGCCCAACGGACAGGGGTCTATGGCTACACCTTC
13	TRBD1	TRBJ1-1	TRBV6-4	.	CASSDRQGDKAFF	TGTGCCAGCAGTGATCGACAGGGCGACAAAGCTTTCTTT
15	.	TRBJ2-1	TRBV27	.	CASSSLGAPRNEQFF	TGTGCCAGCAGTTCGTTAGGGGCACCGAGGAATGAGCAGTTCTTC
15	.	TRBJ1-2	TRBV30	few	CAWSGKTAFHYGYTF	TGTGCCTGGAGTGGGAAGACAGCTTTCCACTATGGCTACACCTTC
18	.	TRBJ2-6	TRBV11-3	few	CASSLDLWGTSGANVLTF	TGTGCCAGCAGCTTAGATCTTTGGGGGACCTCTGGGGCCAACGTCCTGACTTTC
15	.	TRBJ2-5	TRBV2	medium-sized	CASRTPLGFQETQYF	TGTGCCAGCAGGACCCCACTGGGCTTCCAAGAGACCCAGTACTTC
18	TRBD1	TRBJ2-3	TRBV20-1	.	CSAPLRQGARVSTDTQYF	TGCAGTGCCCCTCTTCGGCAGGGGGCGCGGGTCAGCACAGATACGCAGTATTTT
13	.	TRBJ1-2	TRBV7-9	.	CASSSQGYYGYTF	TGTGCCAGCAGCTCCCAGGGGTACTATGGCTACACCTTC